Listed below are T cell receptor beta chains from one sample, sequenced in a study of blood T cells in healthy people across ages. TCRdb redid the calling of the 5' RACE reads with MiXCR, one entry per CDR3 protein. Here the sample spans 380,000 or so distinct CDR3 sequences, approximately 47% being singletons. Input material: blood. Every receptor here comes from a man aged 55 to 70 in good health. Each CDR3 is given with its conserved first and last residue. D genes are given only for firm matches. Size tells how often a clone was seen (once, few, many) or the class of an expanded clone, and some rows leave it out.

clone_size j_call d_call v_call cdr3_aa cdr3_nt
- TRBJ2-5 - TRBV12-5 CASGLSLYQETQYF TGTGCTAGTGGTTTGTCCCTGTACCAAGAGACCCAGTACTTC
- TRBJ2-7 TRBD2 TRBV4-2 CASSLRMPGTSDYEQYF TGTGCCAGCAGCCTCCGGATGCCCGGGACTAGCGATTACGAGCAGTACTTC
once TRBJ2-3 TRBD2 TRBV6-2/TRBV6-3 CASSPRASGRTDTQYF TGTGCCAGCAGCCCTCGCGCTAGCGGGAGAACAGATACGCAGTATTTT
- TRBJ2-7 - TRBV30 CAAGHLYEQYF TGTGCCGCGGGACACCTCTACGAGCAGTACTTC
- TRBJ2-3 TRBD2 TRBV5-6 CASSVGRALFADTQYF TGTGCCAGCAGCGTCGGGAGGGCCCTCTTCGCAGATACGCAGTATTTT
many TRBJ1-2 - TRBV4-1 CASSQWDTNYGYTF TGCGCCAGCAGCCAATGGGACACCAACTATGGCTACACCTTC
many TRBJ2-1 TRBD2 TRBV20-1 CSAERLAGGPRNEQFF TGCAGTGCTGAGCGACTAGCGGGGGGGCCAAGGAATGAGCAGTTCTTC
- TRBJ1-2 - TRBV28 CASSQAGAATF TGTGCCAGCTCCCAGGCGGGCGCAGCCACCTTC
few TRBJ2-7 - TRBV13 CASSFGGGYEQYF TGTGCTAGCAGCTTTGGGGGCGGGTACGAGCAGTACTTC
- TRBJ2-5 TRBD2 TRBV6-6 CASSPPWAGGLGTQYF TGTGCCAGCAGTCCCCCGTGGGCGGGGGGTCTAGGGACCCAGTACTTC
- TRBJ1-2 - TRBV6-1 CASSEFTRQGNGYTF TGTGCCAGCAGTGAATTTACGAGGCAGGGGAATGGCTACACCTTC
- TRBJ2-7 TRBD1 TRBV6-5 CAGSRDRGLDEQYF TGTGCCGGCAGTAGGGACAGGGGCTTAGACGAGCAGTACTTC
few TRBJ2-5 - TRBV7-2 CASSLHPSGWETQYF TGTGCCAGCAGCTTACACCCCAGCGGGTGGGAGACCCAGTACTTC
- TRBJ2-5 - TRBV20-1 CSARDSRSETQYF TGCAGTGCTAGAGATTCCAGGTCAGAGACCCAGTACTTC
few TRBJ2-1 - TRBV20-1 CSASSRAVEQFF TGCAGTGCTAGCTCCAGGGCCGTTGAGCAGTTCTTC
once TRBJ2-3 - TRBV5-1 CASSLDSSGSTDTQYF TGCGCCAGCAGCTTGGATTCCAGCGGCAGCACAGATACGCAGTATTTT
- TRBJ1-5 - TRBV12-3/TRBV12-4 CASSLTGARNQPQHF TGTGCCAGCAGTTTAACGGGGGCTCGCAATCAGCCCCAGCATTTT
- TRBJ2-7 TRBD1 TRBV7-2 CASSWDRGREQYF TGTGCCAGCAGCTGGGACAGGGGGCGCGAGCAGTACTTC
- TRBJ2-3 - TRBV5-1 CASSLVLSGKGTDTQYF TGCGCCAGCAGCTTGGTGCTCTCGGGGAAGGGCACAGATACGCAGTATTTT